This entry lists 20 T cell receptor beta chains sequenced from one sample in a study of technical replicates of blood from a few donors (dated 2017 in TCRdb). The library was obtained by the immunoSEQ multiplex PCR assay. The clones in this table, taken by TCRdb from immuneACCESS, are in-frame only. Not every clone is retained; where verified, under half of the shortfall comes from an unresolved V gene, and the cause of the rest is unknown. The sample yields 55,000 to 65,000 clones; 70% to 90% were counted once. 5.1% of the sample is taken by the ten largest. Material for sequencing was PBMCs. The source of these receptors is a human donor in good health. Some clones in this sample may be carry-over from other donors' samples.

V is TRBV7-7 and J is TRBJ2-1, with TRBD2 matching 8 bases. Germline V gene data show CDR1 as SSHAT and CDR2 as FNYEAQ (reference sequence). This CDR3 is built from 15 residues. The trim removed 0 bases at V and 8 bases at J, leaving 6 bases unmatched. The CDR3 sequence is CASSLALAGSHEQFF. The CDR3 DNA is TGTGCCAGCAGCTTAGCTTTAGCGGGATCCCATGAGCAGTTCTTC.

CDR3 loop: CASSSRQGPQPQHF. For the CDR3, the DNA is TGTGCCAGCAGCTCCCGACAGGGCCCCCAGCCCCAGCATTTT. This rearrangement joins TRBV7-2 to TRBJ1-5; TRBD1 agrees at 7 bases. J lost 7 bases, V lost 4 bases, and 7 bases had no gene match. This CDR3 is built from 14 residues. Germline V CDR1 and CDR2: SGHTA, FQGNSA. Full variable domain (outside the CDR3, taken from reference TRBV7-2 and TRBJ1-5): GAGVSQSPSNKVTEKGKDVELRCDPISGHTALYWYRQSLGQGLEFLIYFQGNSAPDKSGLPSDRFSAERTGGSVSTLTIQRTQQEDSAVYLCASSSRQGPQPQHFGDGTRLSIL.

J is TRBJ1-5 and V is TRBV5-5; 7 bases map to TRBD1. V was clipped by 1 base and J by 4 bases; unmatched bases: 5. The CDR3 loop spans 15 amino acids. Germline V CDR1 and CDR2: SGHKS, YYEKEE (reference sequence). The CDR3 region has the DNA TGTGCCAGCAGCTTGTCGGGACAGCTTAATCAGCCCCAGCATTTT. Residues: CASSLSGQLNQPQHF.

The V and J genes are TRBV5-1 and TRBJ2-5, with D possibly being TRBD1 (6 bases). The germline V and J ends were trimmed by 0 bases and 1 base, with 10 bases remaining between them. Germline CDR1 reads SGHRS; CDR2 reads YFSETQ. The CDR3 runs 15 residues. The CDR3 DNA reads as TGCGCCAGCAGCTTGGCCACAGGGATCCAAGAGACCCAGTACTTC. Translated: CASSLATGIQETQYF. The whole variable domain, remainder taken from reference TRBV5-1 and TRBJ2-5, is KAGVTQTPRYLIKTRGQQVTLSCSPISGHRSVSWYQQTPGQGLQFLFEYFSETQRNKGNFPGRFSGRQFSNSRSEMNVSTLELGDSALYLCASSLATGIQETQYFGPGTRLLVL.

The chain couples TRBV18 to TRBJ2-7; TRBD2 matches 10 bases. This CDR3 has 17 residues. The V and J ends lost 2 bases and 6 bases, in that order; junction bases with no gene match: 13. Germline V gives CDR1 KGHSH, CDR2 LQKENI. The CDR3 is CASSPDGVRAGGGEQYF. CDR3 DNA: TGTGCCAGCTCACCAGACGGAGTGAGAGCGGGAGGGGGCGAGCAGTACTTC.

The chain employs TRBV11-1 and TRBJ1-3, with D possibly TRBD1 on 6 matching bases. The CDR3 is 16 amino acids. Germline V gene sequence: CDR1 SGHAT, CDR2 FQDESV (reference sequence). The germline V and J ends were trimmed by 2 bases and 0 bases, with 11 bases remaining between them. The CDR3: CASSLMDSLSGNTIYF. CDR3 coding DNA: TGTGCCAGCAGCTTAATGGACAGCCTCTCTGGAAACACCATATATTTT.

The chain combines TRBV6-6 with TRBJ2-1, with D perhaps matching TRBD2 (6 bases). Germline V lookup: CDR1 MNHNY, CDR2 SVGAGI (reference sequence). V lost 1 base and J lost 13, with 14 bases in between. This CDR3 has 13 residues. This chain's CDR3 is CASSYFPRGPQFF. In nucleotides, the CDR3 is TGTGCCAGCAGTTACTTCCCGCGGGGTCCACAGTTCTTC.

This CDR3 reads CASSVGQAPDTQYF. In DNA, the CDR3 is TGTGCCAGCAGCGTAGGTCAGGCCCCAGATACGCAGTATTTT. The chain couples TRBV9 to TRBJ2-3, with no clear D. The germline V and J ends were trimmed by 0 bases and 4 bases, with 9 bases remaining between them. Germline CDR1 is SGDLS and CDR2 is YYNGEE. This CDR3 spans 14 amino acids.

This chain joins TRBV7-2 and TRBJ2-7, with D possibly being TRBD1 (5 bases). V gave up 6 bases and J gave up 1 base, with 10 bases separating them. Germline V gene sequence: CDR1 SGHTA, CDR2 FQGNSA. The CDR3 sequence is 13 residues long. CDR3 DNA sequence: TGTGCCAGCAGTTATTCAGGGTCCTACGAGCAGTACTTC. It encodes CASSYSGSYEQYF.

The V and J genes are TRBV9 and TRBJ1-1, with TRBD1 identical over 8 bases. Germline values: CDR1 SGDLS, CDR2 YYNGEE. Trimming cost V 3 bases and J 3 bases; bases outside gene matches: 7. CDR3 length equals 15 residues. The CDR3 is CASSDRQGIDTEAFF. Written as DNA, the CDR3 is TGTGCCAGCAGCGACCGACAGGGGATAGACACTGAAGCTTTCTTT.

The rearrangement uses TRBV5-1 and TRBJ2-3, with D possibly matching TRBD1 (5 bases). CDR3 length: 17 amino acids. Trimming took 6 bases from V and 2 from J, leaving 22 bases between them. In germline, CDR1 is SGHRS, CDR2 YFSETQ. Here the CDR3 reads CASTPALPDIYTDTQYF. The DNA for the CDR3 is TGCGCCAGCACCCCGGCCCTGCCGGACATCTACACAGATACGCAGTATTTT.

The CDR3 region has the DNA TGTGCCAGCAGTATGGACAGAACAGCCGGGGAGCTGTTTTTT. This gives the protein CASSMDRTAGELFF. The chain uses TRBV7-9 and TRBJ2-2, with D tentatively TRBD1 (6 bases). V lost 6 bases, J lost 6 bases, and 14 bases lay in between. The CDR3 totals 14 residues. Germline V gene lookup returns CDR1 SEHNR and CDR2 FQNEAQ (reference sequence).

The chain combines TRBV4-2 with TRBJ1-1; 8 nucleotides match TRBD1. With 3 bases clipped from V and 5 bases from J, the junction kept 5 bases outside the gene matches. CDR1 and CDR2 from the germline V gene are LGHNA and YNFKEQ. The CDR3 consists of 14 residues. The CDR3 DNA is TGTGCCAGCAGCCAGGACAGGGTCTGGACTGAAGCTTTCTTT. This translates into CASSQDRVWTEAFF.

The chain employs TRBV7-2 and TRBJ1-2, with no clear D. CDR1 is SGHTA, CDR2 FQGNSA, per germline. CDR3 length equals 13 residues. The V end lost 3 bases, the J end lost 0 bases, and 5 bases lay between the germline ends. The CDR3 sequence is CASSLDSNYGYTF. CDR3 bases: TGTGCCAGCAGCTTGGACTCTAACTATGGCTACACCTTC.

This chain uses TRBV5-1 with TRBJ1-1; D remains unclear. V was clipped by 0 bases and J by 8 bases, with 11 bases between them. This CDR3 comprises 13 residues. Germline V lookup: CDR1 SGHRS, CDR2 YFSETQ. CDR3 residues: CASSLAYMREAFF. CDR3 DNA sequence: TGCGCCAGCAGCTTGGCCTATATGCGGGAAGCTTTCTTT.

This chain links TRBV4-2 with TRBJ2-3, with TRBD2 identical over 8 bases. The CDR3 has 15 residues. After removal of 6 bases from V and 2 bases from J, the junction contained 7 bases not matched to a gene. Germline V gene data show CDR1 as LGHNA and CDR2 as YNFKEQ. The CDR3 DNA follows: TGTGCCAGCAGAGCGGGGGCCATCCTCACAGATACGCAGTATTTT. It translates to CASRAGAILTDTQYF.

The chain joins TRBV18 to TRBJ1-2, with a weak D call TRBD1 (5 bases). V lost 3 bases to trimming and J lost 0 bases, with 14 bases between them. CDR1 KGHSH and CDR2 LQKENI come from the germline V gene. This CDR3 comprises 16 residues. The CDR3 sequence is CASSPIEQAANYGYTF. In DNA, the CDR3 is TGTGCCAGCTCACCTATAGAACAGGCCGCTAACTATGGCTACACCTTC.

This clone was found once. The rearrangement uses TRBV29-1 and TRBJ2-1; TRBD2 matches at 7 bases. V lost 5 bases, J lost 3 bases, and 7 bases stayed unmatched. CDR1 and CDR2 from the germline V gene are SQVTM and ANQGSEA. This CDR3 is built from 14 residues. DNA for the CDR3: TGCAGCGTTTATGTGTCGGGAGGCTACAATGAGCAGTTCTTC. It specifies CSVYVSGGYNEQFF.

The chain is built from TRBV5-1 and TRBJ2-3, with 9 bases aligning to TRBD2. The CDR3 totals 15 residues. CDR1 is SGHRS, CDR2 YFSETQ, per germline. Trimming at V came to 4 bases and at J to 1 base, leaving 4 bases not matched to a gene. The CDR3 DNA reads TGCGCCAGCAGCGGGCGGGGGGGCCGCACAGATACGCAGTATTTT. Translating it yields CASSGRGGRTDTQYF.

V usage is TRBV2 and J usage is TRBJ2-5; 12 bases agree with TRBD2. Germline V gives CDR1 SNHLY, CDR2 FYNNEI. Germline trimming cut 4 bases from V and 4 bases from J; bases unmatched to any gene: 1. The CDR3 loop spans 14 amino acids. In DNA form, the CDR3 reads TGTGCCAGCAGTGCACTAGCGGGAGGAGAGACCCAGTACTTC. Amino acids: CASSALAGGETQYF.